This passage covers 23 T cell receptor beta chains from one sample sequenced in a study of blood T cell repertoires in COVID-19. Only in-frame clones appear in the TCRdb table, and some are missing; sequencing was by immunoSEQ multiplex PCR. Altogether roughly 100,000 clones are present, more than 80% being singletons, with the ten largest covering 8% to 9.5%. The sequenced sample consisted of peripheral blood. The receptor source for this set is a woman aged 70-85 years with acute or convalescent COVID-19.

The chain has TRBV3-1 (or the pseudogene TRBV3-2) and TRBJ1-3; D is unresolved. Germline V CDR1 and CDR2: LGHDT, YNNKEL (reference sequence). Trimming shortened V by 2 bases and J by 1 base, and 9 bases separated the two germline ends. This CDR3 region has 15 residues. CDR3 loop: CASSQWQDSGNTIYF. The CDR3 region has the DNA TGTGCCAGCAGCCAATGGCAGGATTCTGGAAACACCATATATTTT.

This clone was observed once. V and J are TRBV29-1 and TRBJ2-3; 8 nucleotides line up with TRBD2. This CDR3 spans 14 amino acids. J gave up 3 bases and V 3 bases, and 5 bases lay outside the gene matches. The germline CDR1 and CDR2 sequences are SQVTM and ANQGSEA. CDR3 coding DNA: TGCAGCGTTGAGCGGGGGGAATTAACAGATACGCAGTATTTT. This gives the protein CSVERGELTDTQYF.

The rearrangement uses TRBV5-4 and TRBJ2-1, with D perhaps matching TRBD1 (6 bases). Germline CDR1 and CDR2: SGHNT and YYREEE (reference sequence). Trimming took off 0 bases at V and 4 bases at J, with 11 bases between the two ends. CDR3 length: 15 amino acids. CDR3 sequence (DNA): TGTGCCAGCAGCTTGGAACCGGACAGATACAATGAGCAGTTCTTC. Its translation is CASSLEPDRYNEQFF.

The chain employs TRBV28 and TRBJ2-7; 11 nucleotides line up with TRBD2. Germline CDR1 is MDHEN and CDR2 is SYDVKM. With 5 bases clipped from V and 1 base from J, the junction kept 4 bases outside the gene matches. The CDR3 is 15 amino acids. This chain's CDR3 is CASSLLAGGSYEQYF. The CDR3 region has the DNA TGTGCCAGCAGTCTTTTAGCGGGAGGGTCCTACGAGCAGTACTTC.

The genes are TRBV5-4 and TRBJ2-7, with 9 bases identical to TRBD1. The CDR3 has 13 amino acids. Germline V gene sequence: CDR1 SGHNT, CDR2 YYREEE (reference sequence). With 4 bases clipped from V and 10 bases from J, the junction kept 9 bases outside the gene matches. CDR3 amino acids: CASSPSRDREQYF. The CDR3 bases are TGTGCCAGCAGCCCGTCCCGGGACAGGGAACAGTACTTC.

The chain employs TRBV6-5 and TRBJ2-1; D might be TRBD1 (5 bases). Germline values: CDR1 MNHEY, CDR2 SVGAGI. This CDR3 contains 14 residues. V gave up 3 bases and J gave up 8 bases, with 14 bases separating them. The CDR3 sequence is CASSYSRWGDEQFF. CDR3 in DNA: TGTGCCAGCAGTTATAGCAGGTGGGGCGATGAGCAGTTCTTC.

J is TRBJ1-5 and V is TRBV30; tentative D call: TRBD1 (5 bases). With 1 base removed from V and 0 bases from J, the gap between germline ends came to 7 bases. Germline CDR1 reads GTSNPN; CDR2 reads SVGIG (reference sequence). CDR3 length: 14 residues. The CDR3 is CAWSAGLSNQPQHF. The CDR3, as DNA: TGTGCCTGGAGTGCGGGACTTAGCAATCAGCCCCAGCATTTT.

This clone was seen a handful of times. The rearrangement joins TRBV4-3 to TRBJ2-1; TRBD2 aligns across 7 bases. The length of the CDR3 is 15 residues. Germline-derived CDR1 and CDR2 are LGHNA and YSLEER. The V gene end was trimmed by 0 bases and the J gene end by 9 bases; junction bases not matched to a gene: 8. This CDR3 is CASSQEREIFGEQFF. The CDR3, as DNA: TGCGCCAGCAGCCAAGAGCGGGAGATTTTCGGTGAGCAGTTCTTC.

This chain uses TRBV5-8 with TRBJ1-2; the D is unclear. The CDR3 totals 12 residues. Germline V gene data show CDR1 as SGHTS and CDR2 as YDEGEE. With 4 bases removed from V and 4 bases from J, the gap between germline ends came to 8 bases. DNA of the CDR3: TGTGCCAGCAGCGAGGATGGCTATGGCTACACCTTC. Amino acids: CASSEDGYGYTF.

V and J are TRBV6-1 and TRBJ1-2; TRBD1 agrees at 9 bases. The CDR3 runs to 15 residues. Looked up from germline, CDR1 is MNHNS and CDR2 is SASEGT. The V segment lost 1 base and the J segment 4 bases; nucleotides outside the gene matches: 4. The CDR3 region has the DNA TGTGCCAGCAGTGAAGACAGGGGGCGAAGCTATGGCTACACCTTC. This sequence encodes CASSEDRGRSYGYTF.

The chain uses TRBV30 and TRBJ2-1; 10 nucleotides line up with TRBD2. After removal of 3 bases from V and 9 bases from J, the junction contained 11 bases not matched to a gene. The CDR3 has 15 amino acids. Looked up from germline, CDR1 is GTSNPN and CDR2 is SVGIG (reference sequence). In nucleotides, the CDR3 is TGTGCCTGGAGGGTCGTTAGCGGGGGGCCGTCTGAGCAGTTCTTC. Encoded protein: CAWRVVSGGPSEQFF.

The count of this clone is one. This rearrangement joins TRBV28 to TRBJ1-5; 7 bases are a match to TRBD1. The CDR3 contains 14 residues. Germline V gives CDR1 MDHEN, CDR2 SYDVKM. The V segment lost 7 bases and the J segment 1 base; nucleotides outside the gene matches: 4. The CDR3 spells CASITGVSNQPQHF. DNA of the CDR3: TGTGCCAGCATTACAGGGGTCAGCAATCAGCCCCAGCATTTT.

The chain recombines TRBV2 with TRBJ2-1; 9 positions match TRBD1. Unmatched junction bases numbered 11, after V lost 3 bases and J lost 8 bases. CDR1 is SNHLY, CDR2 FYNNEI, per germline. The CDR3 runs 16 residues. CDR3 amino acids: CASSEIGTGYFDEQFF. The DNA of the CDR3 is TGTGCCAGCAGTGAGATAGGGACAGGGTATTTCGATGAGCAGTTCTTC.

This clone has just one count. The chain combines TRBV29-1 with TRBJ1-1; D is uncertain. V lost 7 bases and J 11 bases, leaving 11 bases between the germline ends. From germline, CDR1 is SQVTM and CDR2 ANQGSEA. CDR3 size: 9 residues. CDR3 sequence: CSDATGAFF. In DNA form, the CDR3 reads TGCAGCGACGCCACGGGGGCTTTCTTT.

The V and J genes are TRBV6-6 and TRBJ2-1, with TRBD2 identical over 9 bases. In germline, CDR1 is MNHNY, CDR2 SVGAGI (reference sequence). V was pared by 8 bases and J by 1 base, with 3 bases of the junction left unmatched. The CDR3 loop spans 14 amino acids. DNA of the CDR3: TGTGCCAGCCGTAGCGGGAGTTCCTACAATGAGCAGTTCTTC. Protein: CASRSGSSYNEQFF.

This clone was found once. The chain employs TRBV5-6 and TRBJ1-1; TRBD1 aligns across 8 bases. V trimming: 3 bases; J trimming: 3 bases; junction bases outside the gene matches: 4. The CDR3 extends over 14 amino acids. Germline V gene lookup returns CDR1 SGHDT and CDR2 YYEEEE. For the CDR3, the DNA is TGTGCCAGCAGCTCGACAGGGGCGGACACTGAAGCTTTCTTT. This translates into CASSSTGADTEAFF.

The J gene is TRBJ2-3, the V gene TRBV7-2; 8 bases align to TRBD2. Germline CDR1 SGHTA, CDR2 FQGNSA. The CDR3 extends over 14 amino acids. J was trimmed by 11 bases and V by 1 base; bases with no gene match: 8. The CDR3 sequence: CASSLVTGGPLQYF. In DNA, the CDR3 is TGTGCCAGCAGCTTAGTTACGGGGGGGCCCCTGCAGTATTTT.

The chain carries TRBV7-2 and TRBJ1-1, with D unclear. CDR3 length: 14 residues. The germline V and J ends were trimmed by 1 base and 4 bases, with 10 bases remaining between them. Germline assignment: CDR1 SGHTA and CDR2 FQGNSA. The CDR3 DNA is TGTGCCAGCAGCTTAGTGGGAGGTACCACTGAAGCTTTCTTT. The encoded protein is CASSLVGGTTEAFF.

As DNA, the CDR3 is TGTGCCAGCAGCCAAGATGAGGGGGAATCCTACGAGCAGTACTTC. Its protein product is CASSQDEGESYEQYF. V is TRBV4-2 and J is TRBJ2-7; weak D call: TRBD1 (6 bases). V gave up 0 bases and J gave up 1 base, with 10 bases separating them. The CDR3 extends over 15 amino acids. Germline values: CDR1 LGHNA, CDR2 YNFKEQ.

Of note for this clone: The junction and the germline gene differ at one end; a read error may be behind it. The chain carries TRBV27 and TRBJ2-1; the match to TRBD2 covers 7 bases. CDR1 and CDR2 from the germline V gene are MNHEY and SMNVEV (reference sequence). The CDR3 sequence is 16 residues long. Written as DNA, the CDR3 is TGTGCCACCAGTTCTCTCGGACTAGAGGTTGGCAATGAGCAGTTCTTC. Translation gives CATSSLGLEVGNEQFF.

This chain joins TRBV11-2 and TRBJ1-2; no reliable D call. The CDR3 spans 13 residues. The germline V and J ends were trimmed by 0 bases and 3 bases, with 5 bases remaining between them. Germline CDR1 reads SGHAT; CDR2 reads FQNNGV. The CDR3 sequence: CASSLDGDYGYTF. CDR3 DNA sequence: TGTGCCAGCAGCTTAGACGGAGACTATGGCTACACCTTC.

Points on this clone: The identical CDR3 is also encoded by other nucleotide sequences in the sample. The CDR3 here is CASSLYRGTEAFF. The CDR3, as DNA: TGTGCCAGCAGTTTATACAGGGGCACTGAAGCTTTCTTT. The genes are TRBV12-3 or TRBV12-4 and TRBJ1-1; 7 bases agree with TRBD1. The length of the CDR3 is 13 residues. V lost 2 bases, J lost 4 bases, and 1 base stayed unmatched.

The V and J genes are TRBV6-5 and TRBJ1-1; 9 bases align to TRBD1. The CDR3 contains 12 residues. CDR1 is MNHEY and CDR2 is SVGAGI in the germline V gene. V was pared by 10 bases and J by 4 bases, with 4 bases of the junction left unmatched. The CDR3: CATYRGLTEAFF. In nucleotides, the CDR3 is TGTGCCACCTACAGGGGGCTCACTGAAGCTTTCTTT.